This passage covers 7 T cell receptor beta chains from one sample sequenced in a study of blood T cells in healthy people across ages. A J-beta primer mix and a sample-barcoded 5' primer were used in a second PCR of roughly 6 to 11 cycles. TCRdb re-analysed the 5' RACE reads in MiXCR, keeping a single row per CDR3 protein. The sample yields some 710,000 distinct CDR3 sequences, around 45% seen once. Input material: blood. The receptors come from a man older than 75 in good health.

This clonotype was picked up a small number of times. The gene calls are TRBV7-3 and TRBJ2-1; 12 bases line up with TRBD2. V was pared by 1 base and J by 7 bases, with 5 bases of the junction left unmatched. This CDR3 comprises 16 residues. Germline CDR1 SGHTA, CDR2 FQGTGA. Written as DNA, the CDR3 is TGTGCCAGCAGCTTAATCGGGCTAGCGGGAGGGAATGAGCAGTTCTTC. The encoded protein is CASSLIGLAGGNEQFF.

This clonotype was counted only a few times. The chain couples TRBV29-1 to TRBJ2-1; 9 bases map to TRBD2. This CDR3 has 14 amino acids. With V trimmed by 1 base and J by 4 bases, 2 bases remained unmatched. CDR1 SQVTM and CDR2 ANQGSEA come from the germline V gene. The CDR3 DNA is TGCAGCGTTGAAGGACTAGCGGCATACAATGAGCAGTTCTTC. Its translation: CSVEGLAAYNEQFF.

Remarks on this clonotype: One end of the junction does not line up with germline, which may come from a read error. J is TRBJ2-3 and V is TRBV10-3; tentative D call: TRBD2 (6 bases). CDR3 length equals 14 residues. The germline V gene has CDR1 ENHRY and CDR2 SYGVKD. CDR3 nucleotide sequence: TGTGCCACAACGTCGGAGGGGATCGTAGATGCGCAGTATTTT. Protein product: CATTSEGIVDAQYF.

The chain has TRBV7-2 and TRBJ2-7; no clear D gene. V lost 1 base to trimming and J lost 6 bases, with 10 bases between them. In germline, CDR1 is SGHTA, CDR2 FQGNSA. The CDR3 totals 13 residues. The CDR3 is CASSLGRSAEQYF. The CDR3 DNA sequence: TGTGCCAGCAGCTTAGGTCGGTCGGCCGAGCAGTACTTC.

This clonotype was counted between two and nine times. Here the CDR3 DNA reads TGTGCCAGCAGCCCCACTCGGCAGGGGCCGGATTCACCCCTCCACTTT. This codes for CASSPTRQGPDSPLHF. The V and J genes are TRBV7-3 and TRBJ1-6; a weak D match, TRBD1 (6 bases). The V end was cut by 5 bases, the J end by 8 bases, with 19 bases between. CDR3 size: 16 residues. Per germline, CDR1 SGHTA and CDR2 FQGTGA. Together with reference TRBV7-3 and TRBJ1-6, the CDR3 gives the full variable domain: GAGVSQTPSNKVTEKGKYVELRCDPISGHTALYWYRQSLGQGPEFLIYFQGTGAADDSGLPNDRFFAVRPEGSVSTLKIQRTERGDSAVYLCASSPTRQGPDSPLHFGNGTRLTVT.

The chain is built from TRBV27 and TRBJ2-7, with a tentative D call TRBD2 (5 bases). The CDR3 consists of 17 residues. CDR1 and CDR2 (germline): MNHEY, SMNVEV (reference sequence). Trimming shortened V by 7 bases and J by 0 bases, and 22 bases separated the two germline ends. This CDR3 reads CASTPLDKRESSYEQYF. The CDR3 DNA reads TGTGCCAGCACCCCCTTAGACAAGAGGGAGAGCTCCTACGAGCAGTACTTC.

The chain couples TRBV7-2 to TRBJ2-5; 9 bases are shared with TRBD1. The J call may be mistaken, given a closer DNA end match to TRBJ2-7. The germline CDR1 and CDR2 sequences are SGHTA and FQGNSA. This CDR3 has 18 residues. DNA for the CDR3: TGTGCCAGCAGCTCCCGGACGGACAGGGGATTTTGGACCTACGAGCAGTACTTC. As protein: CASSSRTDRGFWTYEQYF.